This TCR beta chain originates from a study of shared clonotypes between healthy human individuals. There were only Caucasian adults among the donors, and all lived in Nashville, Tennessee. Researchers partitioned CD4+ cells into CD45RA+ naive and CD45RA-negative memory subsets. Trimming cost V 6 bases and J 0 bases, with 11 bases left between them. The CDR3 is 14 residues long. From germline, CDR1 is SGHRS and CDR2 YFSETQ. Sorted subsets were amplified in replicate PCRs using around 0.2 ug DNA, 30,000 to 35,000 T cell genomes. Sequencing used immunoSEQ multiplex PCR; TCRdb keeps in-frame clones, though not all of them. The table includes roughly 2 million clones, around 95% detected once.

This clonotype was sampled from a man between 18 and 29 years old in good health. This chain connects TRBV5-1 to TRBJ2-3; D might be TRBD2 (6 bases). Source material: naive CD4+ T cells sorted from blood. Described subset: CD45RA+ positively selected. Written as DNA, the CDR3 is TGCGCCAGCACGACGGGGGTTAGCACAGATACGCAGTATTTT. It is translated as CASTTGVSTDTQYF.